The 27 T cell receptor beta chains listed next were all sequenced from one sample in a study of T-cell memory formation after mild COVID-19. TCRdb redid the calling of the 5' RACE reads with MiXCR, one entry per CDR3 protein. The sample consists of hundreds of thousands of distinct CDR3 sequences, approximately 29% of them appearing once. Input material: PBMCs or a T cell subset sorted from them (not recorded which). These receptors were collected from an adult woman who had mild COVID-19 (a few samples of this study predate the infection). Cell type and time point are not known.

This rearrangement joins TRBV5-1 to TRBJ2-1; 7 bases are a match to TRBD1. Trimming at V came to 2 bases and at J to 6 bases, leaving 5 bases not matched to a gene. CDR1 and CDR2 (germline): SGHRS, YFSETQ. This CDR3 has 14 amino acids. The CDR3 loop is CASSLQGIGNEQFF. Here the CDR3 DNA reads TGCGCCAGCAGCTTACAGGGGATAGGCAATGAGCAGTTCTTC.

The sample holds a few counts of this clonotype. This chain connects TRBV29-1 to TRBJ2-7; 11 nucleotides align to TRBD1. Germline V gene lookup returns CDR1 SQVTM and CDR2 ANQGSEA. The CDR3 loop spans 13 amino acids. V lost 5 bases, J lost 4 bases, and 4 bases stayed unmatched. CDR3 residues: CSVTGTGGYEQYF. The CDR3 nucleotides read TGCAGCGTTACCGGGACAGGGGGTTACGAGCAGTACTTC.

The table lists this clonotype with a few counts. The V and J genes are TRBV7-2 and TRBJ2-7; 7 nucleotides match TRBD2. Losses at the gene ends were 0 bases for V and 5 bases for J; bases not matched to a gene: 10. Germline assignment: CDR1 SGHTA and CDR2 FQGNSA. The CDR3 loop spans 16 amino acids. CDR3 in DNA: TGTGCCAGCAGCTTAGCGCAAAGCGGGACGAACAACGAGCAGTACTTC. Protein product: CASSLAQSGTNNEQYF.

This rearrangement joins TRBV27 to TRBJ2-3; D is unclear. The V end lost 7 bases, the J end lost 6 bases, and 17 bases lay between the germline ends. The CDR3 length is 14 residues. The V gene's germline CDR1 is MNHEY and CDR2 SMNVEV (reference sequence). CDR3 nucleotides: TGTGCCAGCATCCCGGACCTGGCCGGGGATACGCAGTATTTT. Protein: CASIPDLAGDTQYF.

This chain connects TRBV10-3 to TRBJ2-1; 11 bases agree with TRBD2. Germline CDR1 is ENHRY and CDR2 is SYGVKD. This CDR3 region has 15 residues. V dropped 6 bases and J dropped 8; count of bases not matched to a gene: 9. The CDR3, as DNA: TGTGCCATCAGCCGCCAACTAGCGGGAGAATATGAGCAGTTCTTC. Protein product: CAISRQLAGEYEQFF.

The chain is built from TRBV7-9 and TRBJ2-1; no firm D call. This CDR3 comprises 15 residues. Looked up from germline, CDR1 is SEHNR and CDR2 is FQNEAQ (reference sequence). Deletions cut 1 base from V and 8 bases from J, with 15 bases between. CDR3 sequence (DNA): TGTGCCAGCAGCTTAGAGGTTGGTAGCTGGTATGAGCAGTTCTTC. Protein product: CASSLEVGSWYEQFF.

The rearrangement uses TRBV7-3 and TRBJ2-7, with TRBD1 matching 10 bases. The V gene's germline CDR1 is SGHTA and CDR2 FQGTGA. J lost 5 bases, V lost 4 bases, and 5 bases had no gene match. CDR3 length equals 14 residues. The CDR3: CASSSGQGPDEQYF. Here the CDR3 DNA reads TGTGCCAGCAGCTCGGGACAGGGGCCGGACGAGCAGTACTTC.

This clonotype was seen a few times. This chain joins TRBV6-5 and TRBJ2-1; 14 bases line up with TRBD2. J lost 9 bases, V lost 7 bases, and 8 bases had no gene match. In germline, CDR1 is MNHEY, CDR2 SVGAGI. This CDR3 has 15 residues. The CDR3 DNA is TGTGCCAGCACCTCCGGGACTAGCGGGAGTTCTGAGCAGTTCTTC. Protein: CASTSGTSGSSEQFF.

The gene calls are TRBV6-4 and TRBJ2-3, with D uncertain. Germline values: CDR1 MRHNA, CDR2 SNTAGT. Deletions cut 0 bases from V and 0 bases from J, with 7 bases between. CDR3 length: 15 amino acids. The CDR3 loop reads CASSDSTSSTDTQYF. CDR3 in DNA: TGTGCCAGCAGTGACTCGACTTCTAGCACAGATACGCAGTATTTT.

J is TRBJ1-1 and V is TRBV25-1; D remains ambiguous. This CDR3 has 13 residues. The germline V gene has CDR1 MGHDK and CDR2 SYGVNS. Trimming pared 2 bases from V and 7 bases from J, leaving 11 bases between. The CDR3 DNA is TGTGCCAGCAGTGAAAGGCAGGCTGGTGAAGCTTTCTTT. It encodes CASSERQAGEAFF.

V and J are TRBV18 and TRBJ1-1; D might be TRBD1 (6 bases). Looked up from germline, CDR1 is KGHSH and CDR2 is LQKENI. The CDR3 spans 15 residues. V was pared by 3 bases and J by 7 bases, with 18 bases between. CDR3 protein: CASSPMDSQRGEAFF. The CDR3 DNA sequence: TGTGCCAGCTCACCGATGGACAGTCAAAGAGGTGAAGCTTTCTTT.

The chain combines TRBV6-2 or TRBV6-3 with TRBJ1-5; 10 nucleotides match TRBD1. The J segment lost 0 bases and the V segment lost 5 bases, leaving 10 bases of the junction unmatched. This CDR3 has 18 residues. CDR1 MNHEY and CDR2 SVGEGT come from the germline V gene. The CDR3 spells CASSAPGQGTNSNQPQHF. DNA for the CDR3: TGTGCCAGCAGTGCCCCGGGACAGGGGACGAATAGCAATCAGCCCCAGCATTTT.

This clonotype has just a few counts. This chain links TRBV29-1 with TRBJ2-7; a weak D match, TRBD1 (5 bases). Germline V CDR1 and CDR2: SQVTM, ANQGSEA. Trimming left V 4 bases short and J 0 bases short, with 7 bases between. The CDR3 covers 12 residues. CDR3 sequence reads: CSVAGPSYEQYF. The CDR3 region has the DNA TGCAGCGTTGCAGGGCCCTCCTACGAGCAGTACTTC.

The gene calls are TRBV19 and TRBJ2-3, with D maybe TRBD1 (5 bases). V was shortened by 7 bases and J by 2 bases, with 13 bases between the two germline ends. The CDR3 totals 14 residues. The germline CDR1 and CDR2 sequences are LNHDA and SQIVND (reference sequence). CDR3 loop: CASTQGRPTDTQYF. The CDR3 nucleotides are TGTGCCAGTACCCAGGGAAGACCCACAGATACGCAGTATTTT. Based on the CDR3 plus reference TRBV19 and TRBJ2-3, the full variable domain is DGGITQSPKYLFRKEGQNVTLSCEQNLNHDAMYWYRQDPGQGLRLIYYSQIVNDFQKGDIAEGYSVSREKKESFPLTVTSAQKNPTAFYLCASTQGRPTDTQYFGPGTRLTVL.

V usage is TRBV25-1 and J usage is TRBJ2-7, with TRBD2 matching 14 bases. The CDR3 extends over 15 amino acids. CDR1 is MGHDK and CDR2 is SYGVNS in the germline V gene. Germline trimming cut 7 bases from V and 3 bases from J; bases unmatched to any gene: 5. The CDR3, as DNA: TGTGCCAGCACAGGGACTAGCGGGAGTTTCTACGAGCAGTACTTC. As protein: CASTGTSGSFYEQYF.

The rearrangement links TRBV24-1 to TRBJ2-2, with 9 bases aligning to TRBD2. Germline-derived CDR1 and CDR2 are KGHDR and SFDVKD. The CDR3 totals 15 residues. V dropped 5 bases and J dropped 6; count of bases not matched to a gene: 6. CDR3 amino acids: CATSGGTSRSGELFF. The CDR3 nucleotides are TGTGCCACCAGTGGAGGGACTAGCCGATCCGGGGAGCTGTTTTTT.

This clonotype was seen a handful of times. The chain joins TRBV24-1 to TRBJ2-3; 12 bases fit TRBD2. This CDR3 is built from 15 residues. J gave up 6 bases and V 7 bases, and 7 bases lay outside the gene matches. Germline V gene data show CDR1 as KGHDR and CDR2 as SFDVKD. In DNA, the CDR3 is TGTGCCACCAGCCAGACTAGCGGGGGCGACGATACGCAGTATTTT. Translation: CATSQTSGGDDTQYF.

This clonotype was counted ten times or more. CDR3 in DNA: TGTGCCAGCAGCTTAGCTAGCGGCAATGAGCAGTTCTTC. Protein product: CASSLASGNEQFF. The rearrangement joins TRBV7-2 to TRBJ2-1; tentatively, D is TRBD2 (6 bases). Looked up from germline, CDR1 is SGHTA and CDR2 is FQGNSA. The V and J ends lost 0 bases and 6 bases respectively, with 6 bases between them. The CDR3 is made up of 13 amino acids.

The rearrangement links TRBV5-1 to TRBJ2-5; perhaps TRBD2 as D (5 bases). Per germline, CDR1 SGHRS and CDR2 YFSETQ. Trimming stripped 0 bases from V and 1 base from J, with 7 bases between. The CDR3 has 14 residues. CDR3 region: CASSLVGIQETQYF. CDR3 coding DNA: TGCGCCAGCAGCTTGGTCGGGATCCAAGAGACCCAGTACTTC.

This clonotype was seen a handful of times. V and J are TRBV6-4 and TRBJ1-1; D may be TRBD1 (6 bases). Trimming stripped 5 bases from V and 5 bases from J, with 12 bases between. CDR3 length: 13 amino acids. Germline CDR1 reads MRHNA; CDR2 reads SNTAGT. The CDR3 region is CASSQQGGTEAFF. The CDR3 DNA is TGTGCCAGCAGTCAACAGGGTGGGACTGAAGCTTTCTTT.

The V and J genes are TRBV27 and TRBJ2-5; D gene ambiguous. V was shortened by 3 bases and J by 2 bases, with 13 bases between the two germline ends. CDR1 MNHEY and CDR2 SMNVEV come from the germline V gene (reference sequence). CDR3 length equals 15 residues. The DNA of the CDR3 is TGTGCCAGCAGTTTGTCCCCGGGTTTACAAGAGACCCAGTACTTC. Protein product: CASSLSPGLQETQYF.

This clonotype was recorded a few times. The chain uses TRBV9 and TRBJ2-3, with D perhaps TRBD2 (6 bases). Looked up from germline, CDR1 is SGDLS and CDR2 is YYNGEE. There are 16 residues in the CDR3. The ends were cut back, 0 bases at V and 0 bases at J, with 11 bases in the middle. In DNA, the CDR3 is TGTGCCAGCAGCGTAGATATAGGGACTAGCACAGATACGCAGTATTTT. It translates to CASSVDIGTSTDTQYF. The full variable domain, with the rest looked up from reference TRBV9 and TRBJ2-3, is DSGVTQTPKHLITATGQRVTLRCSPRSGDLSVYWYQQSLDQGLQFLIQYYNGEERAKGNILERFSAQQFPDLHSELNLSSLELGDSALYFCASSVDIGTSTDTQYFGPGTRLTVL.

This chain links TRBV20-1 with TRBJ2-3; D gene unclear. The germline CDR1 and CDR2 sequences are DFQATT and SNEGSKA (reference sequence). V was cut by 6 bases and J by 13 bases, with 23 bases left in between. The CDR3 is 13 residues long. The CDR3 reads CSAGRGRVPREYF. In DNA, the CDR3 is TGCAGTGCCGGTAGAGGCAGAGTCCCTAGGGAGTATTTT.

This clonotype showed up just a few times. This sequence joins TRBV5-1 and TRBJ2-7, with 8 positions matching TRBD2. V was clipped by 0 bases and J by 1 base; unmatched bases: 6. Germline CDR1 and CDR2: SGHRS and YFSETQ. This CDR3 has 16 amino acids. Here the CDR3 reads CASSLGERERSYEQYF. As DNA, the CDR3 is TGCGCCAGCAGCTTGGGGGAGCGGGAGAGGTCCTACGAGCAGTACTTC.

V is TRBV20-1 and J is TRBJ2-5; 7 bases are a match to TRBD1. The length of the CDR3 is 13 residues. From germline, CDR1 is DFQATT and CDR2 SNEGSKA (reference sequence). Trimming removed 3 bases from V and 0 bases from J; junction bases left unmatched: 1. CDR3 coding DNA: TGCAGTGCTAGGACAGGGCACCAAGAGACCCAGTACTTC. This gives the protein CSARTGHQETQYF.

This sequence joins TRBV29-1 and TRBJ1-3; D is perhaps TRBD1 (5 bases). Germline V CDR1 and CDR2: SQVTM, ANQGSEA. The CDR3 is 16 residues long. V was trimmed by 7 bases and J by 0 bases, leaving 19 bases between them. As DNA, the CDR3 is TGCAGCGCCGGAAGGGCAGGGCTTCACTCTGGAAACACCATATATTTT. Protein product: CSAGRAGLHSGNTIYF.

The chain employs TRBV15 and TRBJ2-3, with 7 bases that match TRBD2. This CDR3 has 16 residues. Germline-derived CDR1 and CDR2 are LNHNV and YYDKDF (reference sequence). The trim removed 3 bases at V and 2 bases at J, leaving 8 bases unmatched. In nucleotides, the CDR3 is TGTGCCACCAGCAGCACTAGCGTCCTCTACACAGATACGCAGTATTTT. Its protein product is CATSSTSVLYTDTQYF.